A selection of T cell receptor beta chains follows, all from one sample in a study of Ad26.COV2.S vaccination and SARS-CoV-2 variants. The method was immunoSEQ multiplex PCR; TCRdb's version includes in-frame clones alone and lacks a portion of them. The sample yields about 380,000 clones, roughly 85% seen once. The specimen comprised peripheral blood, sampled in a trial of Ad26.COV2.S vaccine versus placebo. The receptor source for this set is a person aged 18-60 years who received the Ad26.COV2.S COVID-19 vaccine or a placebo. CDR3s include the opening cysteine and the closing phenylalanine or tryptophan. The D gene is left open where the match is weak. A clone size is listed for some rows: how often the clone was seen (once, few, many), or a class if it is expanded.

d_call: .; v_call: TRBV7-9; j_call: TRBJ1-4; clone_size: .; cdr3_nt: TGTGCCAGCAGCTTGAGGTCGGGGGATGAAAAACTGTTTTTT; cdr3_aa: CASSLRSGDEKLFF
d_call: TRBD2; v_call: TRBV6-5; j_call: TRBJ2-7; clone_size: .; cdr3_nt: TGTGCCAGCCCATTAGCGGGGGGCCCCCTAAGGAAGCAGTACTTC; cdr3_aa: CASPLAGGPLRKQYF
d_call: .; v_call: TRBV6-2/TRBV6-3; j_call: TRBJ1-3; clone_size: .; cdr3_nt: TGTGCCAGCAGTTGGTCCCTCCGGACCTCTGGAAACACCATATATTTT; cdr3_aa: CASSWSLRTSGNTIYF
d_call: TRBD2; v_call: TRBV2; j_call: TRBJ2-1; clone_size: .; cdr3_nt: TGTGCCAGCAGTGAAGCTCTTAGCGGGAGCTACAATGAGCAGTTCTTC; cdr3_aa: CASSEALSGSYNEQFF
d_call: .; v_call: TRBV2; j_call: TRBJ2-2; clone_size: .; cdr3_nt: TGTGCCAGCCGGATGCAGGGGAACACCGGGGAGCTGTTTTTT; cdr3_aa: CASRMQGNTGELFF
d_call: .; v_call: TRBV11-2; j_call: TRBJ2-2; clone_size: once; cdr3_nt: TGTGCCAGCAGCCGAACGAACACCGGGGAGCTGTTTTTT; cdr3_aa: CASSRTNTGELFF
d_call: .; v_call: TRBV27; j_call: TRBJ1-1; clone_size: .; cdr3_nt: TGTGCCAGCAGGGCAGGGAGGACTGAAGCTTTCTTT; cdr3_aa: CASRAGRTEAFF
d_call: .; v_call: TRBV4-3; j_call: TRBJ2-7; clone_size: .; cdr3_nt: TGCGCCAGCAGCCAAGCCCTCTTAAACTACGAGCAGTACTTC; cdr3_aa: CASSQALLNYEQYF
d_call: .; v_call: TRBV24-1; j_call: TRBJ2-5; clone_size: .; cdr3_nt: TGTGCCACCGGAGAGTGGAGGGACAGAGACCAAGAGACCCAGTACTTC; cdr3_aa: CATGEWRDRDQETQYF
d_call: TRBD2; v_call: TRBV2; j_call: TRBJ2-2; clone_size: .; cdr3_nt: TGTGCCAGCAGACCGAGCGGGAGTCGAAACACCGGGGAGCTGTTTTTT; cdr3_aa: CASRPSGSRNTGELFF
d_call: .; v_call: TRBV7-3; j_call: TRBJ1-2; clone_size: .; cdr3_nt: TGTGCCAGCAGCAATGGGGGGCCTCACCGACCAGGAGGCTACACCTTC; cdr3_aa: CASSNGGPHRPGGYTF
d_call: TRBD2; v_call: TRBV5-1; j_call: TRBJ2-3; clone_size: .; cdr3_nt: TGCGCCAGCAGCGGCGGGGGGAGCACAGATACGCAGTATTTT; cdr3_aa: CASSGGGSTDTQYF
d_call: .; v_call: TRBV9; j_call: TRBJ1-2; clone_size: .; cdr3_nt: TGTGCCAGCAGCCCAGGGCCCAGCACCAATTATGGCTACACCTTC; cdr3_aa: CASSPGPSTNYGYTF
d_call: .; v_call: TRBV7-2; j_call: TRBJ1-2; clone_size: .; cdr3_nt: TGTGCCAGCAGCCTCTTAGGCGGGACTGGTTTCAACTATGGCTACACCTTC; cdr3_aa: CASSLLGGTGFNYGYTF
d_call: TRBD2; v_call: TRBV9; j_call: TRBJ2-3; clone_size: .; cdr3_nt: TGTGCCAGCAGCGTAGGGTTTAGCGGGGGAGATACGCAGTATTTT; cdr3_aa: CASSVGFSGGDTQYF
d_call: .; v_call: TRBV2; j_call: TRBJ2-3; clone_size: .; cdr3_nt: TGTGCCAGCAGTGCTGCTGGTACGCAGTATTTT; cdr3_aa: CASSAAGTQYF
d_call: .; v_call: TRBV4-1; j_call: TRBJ1-6; clone_size: .; cdr3_nt: TGCGCCAGCAGCCAAGGGGCCGGGGGTTCATCACCCCTCCACTTT; cdr3_aa: CASSQGAGGSSPLHF
d_call: .; v_call: TRBV5-6; j_call: TRBJ1-6; clone_size: .; cdr3_nt: TGTGCCAGTTACAGGGTGGGGTCACCCCTCCACTTT; cdr3_aa: CASYRVGSPLHF
d_call: .; v_call: TRBV27; j_call: TRBJ2-1; clone_size: few; cdr3_nt: TGTGCCAGCAGTTTACGGGGTGAGCAGTTCTTC; cdr3_aa: CASSLRGEQFF
d_call: .; v_call: TRBV5-1; j_call: TRBJ2-2; clone_size: .; cdr3_nt: TGCGCCAGCAGTAGGGTCGGGTACACCGGGGAGCTGTTTTTT; cdr3_aa: CASSRVGYTGELFF
d_call: .; v_call: TRBV4-1; j_call: TRBJ2-1; clone_size: .; cdr3_nt: TGCGCCAGCAATCCGATTGCTAGCGACGACGAGCAGTTCTTC; cdr3_aa: CASNPIASDDEQFF
d_call: .; v_call: TRBV11-2; j_call: TRBJ1-1; clone_size: once; cdr3_nt: TGTGCCAGCAGCTTAGTACGTGGTGTTCCTGAAGCTTTCTTT; cdr3_aa: CASSLVRGVPEAFF
d_call: .; v_call: TRBV7-3; j_call: TRBJ1-6; clone_size: once; cdr3_nt: TGTGCCAGCAGCCCCGGGACGGCCAATTCACCCCTCCACTTT; cdr3_aa: CASSPGTANSPLHF
d_call: TRBD1; v_call: TRBV2; j_call: TRBJ2-1; clone_size: .; cdr3_nt: TGTGCCAGCAGTGGAATAGACAGGGCGGCGCCTGAGCAGTTCTTC; cdr3_aa: CASSGIDRAAPEQFF
d_call: .; v_call: TRBV6-5; j_call: TRBJ2-1; clone_size: .; cdr3_nt: TGTGCCAGCAGTCCAAAGCGCACAGCATACAATGAGCAGTTCTTC; cdr3_aa: CASSPKRTAYNEQFF
d_call: .; v_call: TRBV3-1/TRBV3-2; j_call: TRBJ2-1; clone_size: once; cdr3_nt: TGTGCCAGCAGCCAAGAAGGCTCCTCTCCCTCCTACAATGAGCAGTTCTTC; cdr3_aa: CASSQEGSSPSYNEQFF
d_call: TRBD1; v_call: TRBV4-2; j_call: TRBJ2-2; clone_size: many; cdr3_nt: TGTGCCAGCAGCCAATCACAGGGGTTCCCCGGGGAGCTGTTTTTT; cdr3_aa: CASSQSQGFPGELFF
d_call: TRBD1; v_call: TRBV4-1; j_call: TRBJ1-6; clone_size: .; cdr3_nt: TGCGCCAGCAGCCAGAAAAAAATTGACAGGGGAAAGGGACCCCTCCACTTT; cdr3_aa: CASSQKKIDRGKGPLHF
d_call: .; v_call: TRBV11-2; j_call: TRBJ2-3; clone_size: .; cdr3_nt: TGTGCCAGCAGCTCTAGAGCCGATGGGGATACGCAGTATTTT; cdr3_aa: CASSSRADGDTQYF
d_call: TRBD1; v_call: TRBV11-2; j_call: TRBJ2-7; clone_size: few; cdr3_nt: TGTGCCAGCAGCTTACACAGGGGCCACGAGCAGTACTTC; cdr3_aa: CASSLHRGHEQYF
d_call: .; v_call: TRBV11-2; j_call: TRBJ1-2; clone_size: .; cdr3_nt: TGTGCCAGCAGCTTAAGTTTAATCAGGGGAAGCAACTATGGCTACACCTTC; cdr3_aa: CASSLSLIRGSNYGYTF
d_call: .; v_call: TRBV25-1; j_call: TRBJ1-1; clone_size: .; cdr3_nt: TGTGCCAGCGGACCCTCCGGTTGGGGGGACACTGAAGCTTTCTTT; cdr3_aa: CASGPSGWGDTEAFF
d_call: .; v_call: TRBV27; j_call: TRBJ1-2; clone_size: .; cdr3_nt: TGTGCCAGCAGTCGGCGAAATAACTATGGCTACACCTTC; cdr3_aa: CASSRRNNYGYTF
d_call: TRBD1; v_call: TRBV10-2; j_call: TRBJ1-1; clone_size: .; cdr3_nt: TGCGCCACCCGGACAGGGGGTCAATCTGAAGCTTTCTTT; cdr3_aa: CATRTGGQSEAFF
d_call: .; v_call: TRBV12-3/TRBV12-4; j_call: TRBJ1-2; clone_size: .; cdr3_nt: TGTGCCAGCAGTCTCCGGGTTCTCTATGGCTACACCTTC; cdr3_aa: CASSLRVLYGYTF
d_call: .; v_call: TRBV9; j_call: TRBJ2-7; clone_size: .; cdr3_nt: TGTGCCAGCAGCCTAAGGGGGGCTGCTTACGAGCAGTACTTC; cdr3_aa: CASSLRGAAYEQYF
d_call: TRBD1; v_call: TRBV12-5; j_call: TRBJ2-7; clone_size: .; cdr3_nt: TGTGCTAGTGGTACCTGGACAGGGGGCTCCTACGAGCAGTACTTC; cdr3_aa: CASGTWTGGSYEQYF
d_call: TRBD2; v_call: TRBV5-8; j_call: TRBJ2-1; clone_size: .; cdr3_nt: TGTGCCAGCAGCTGGGGGGGACGAGGACTAGCGGGCTGGGAGCAGTTCTTC; cdr3_aa: CASSWGGRGLAGWEQFF
d_call: TRBD2; v_call: TRBV7-2; j_call: TRBJ2-7; clone_size: .; cdr3_nt: TGTGCCAGCAGCATCTATAGCGGGGGGGCCTCTTCCGAGCAGTACTTC; cdr3_aa: CASSIYSGGASSEQYF
d_call: .; v_call: TRBV12-3/TRBV12-4; j_call: TRBJ2-7; clone_size: .; cdr3_nt: TGTGCCAGCAGTTTAGCGCAGGCCTACGAGCAGTACTTC; cdr3_aa: CASSLAQAYEQYF
d_call: TRBD2; v_call: TRBV19; j_call: TRBJ2-7; clone_size: .; cdr3_nt: TGTGCCAGTAGTGCGTTAGCGGGGGGTCGCGAGCAGTACTTC; cdr3_aa: CASSALAGGREQYF
d_call: .; v_call: TRBV5-4; j_call: TRBJ1-1; clone_size: .; cdr3_nt: TGTGCCAGCAGCTTGCGACTCACAGGGAGGAACACTGAAGCTTTCTTT; cdr3_aa: CASSLRLTGRNTEAFF
d_call: .; v_call: TRBV5-6; j_call: TRBJ2-2; clone_size: .; cdr3_nt: TGTGCCAGCAGCTTCCTTTCGGGTACCGGGGAGCTGTTTTTT; cdr3_aa: CASSFLSGTGELFF
d_call: TRBD1; v_call: TRBV4-1; j_call: TRBJ1-5; clone_size: .; cdr3_nt: TGCGCCAGCAGCATGACAGGGGGCGGCAATCAGCCCCAGCATTTT; cdr3_aa: CASSMTGGGNQPQHF
d_call: TRBD1; v_call: TRBV18; j_call: TRBJ1-1; clone_size: .; cdr3_nt: TGTGCCAGCTCAGGAGGGACAGGGGACACTGAAGCTTTCTTT; cdr3_aa: CASSGGTGDTEAFF
d_call: .; v_call: TRBV4-1; j_call: TRBJ1-1; clone_size: once; cdr3_nt: TGCGCCAGCAGCCAAGATGCGGCGAACACTGAAGCTTTCTTT; cdr3_aa: CASSQDAANTEAFF
d_call: TRBD2; v_call: TRBV3-1/TRBV3-2; j_call: TRBJ2-3; clone_size: .; cdr3_nt: TGTGCCAGCAGCCAAGAGGAGCGGGGGGGCATAGATACGCAGTATTTT; cdr3_aa: CASSQEERGGIDTQYF
d_call: .; v_call: TRBV19; j_call: TRBJ2-1; clone_size: .; cdr3_nt: TGTGCCAGTAGTATGGACAGAGGCTCCTACAATGAGCAGTTCTTC; cdr3_aa: CASSMDRGSYNEQFF